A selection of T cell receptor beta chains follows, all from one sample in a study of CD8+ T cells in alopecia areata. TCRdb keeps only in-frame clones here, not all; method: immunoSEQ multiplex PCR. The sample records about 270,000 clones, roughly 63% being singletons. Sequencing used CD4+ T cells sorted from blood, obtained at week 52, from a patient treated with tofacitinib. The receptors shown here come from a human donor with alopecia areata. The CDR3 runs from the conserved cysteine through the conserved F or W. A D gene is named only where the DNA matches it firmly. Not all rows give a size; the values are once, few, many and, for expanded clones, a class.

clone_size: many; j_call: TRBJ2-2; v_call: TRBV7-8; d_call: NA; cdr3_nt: TGTGCCAGCAGCTGGCGGACGGGCACCGGGGAGCTGTTTTTT; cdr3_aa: CASSWRTGTGELFF
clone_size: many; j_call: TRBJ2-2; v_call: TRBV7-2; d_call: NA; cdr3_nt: TGTGCCAGCAGCTTAGTGGTGGGGGCAGGCGGGGAGCTGTTTTTT; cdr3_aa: CASSLVVGAGGELFF
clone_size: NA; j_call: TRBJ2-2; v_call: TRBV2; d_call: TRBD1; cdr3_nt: TGTGCCAGCAGGCGAAGGGGGCCCCAGAACACCGGGGAGCTGTTTTTT; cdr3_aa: CASRRRGPQNTGELFF
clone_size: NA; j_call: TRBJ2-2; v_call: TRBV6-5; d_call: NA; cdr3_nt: TGTGCCAGCAGTTACTTGAGGGCCGGGGAGCTGTTTTTT; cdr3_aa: CASSYLRAGELFF
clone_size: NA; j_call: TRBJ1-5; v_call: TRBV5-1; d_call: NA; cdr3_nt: TGCGCCAGCAGCGTGGCCCCGGGAGGCCAGCCCCAGCATTTT; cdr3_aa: CASSVAPGGQPQHF
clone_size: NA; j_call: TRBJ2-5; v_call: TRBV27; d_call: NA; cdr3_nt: TGTGCCAGCAGACCCTCCGGGGGCCGGGGGACCCAGTACTTC; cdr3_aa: CASRPSGGRGTQYF
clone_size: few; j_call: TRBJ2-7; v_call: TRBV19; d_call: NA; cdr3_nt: TGTGCCAGTAGTATGGTCGGGGAGAAGTACGAGCAGTACTTC; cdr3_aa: CASSMVGEKYEQYF
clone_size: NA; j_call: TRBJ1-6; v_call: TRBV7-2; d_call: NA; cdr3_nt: TGTGCCAGCAGCCCTCTTTGGTCACCCCTCCACTTT; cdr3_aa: CASSPLWSPLHF
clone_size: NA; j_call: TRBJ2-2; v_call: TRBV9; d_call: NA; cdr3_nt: TGTGCCAGCAGCGTAGCCCTTACCGGGGAGCTGTTTTTT; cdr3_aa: CASSVALTGELFF
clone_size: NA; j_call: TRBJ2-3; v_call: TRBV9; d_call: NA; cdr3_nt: TGTGCCAGCAGCGTACAAGCGCCATTAGGAGATACGCAGTATTTT; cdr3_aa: CASSVQAPLGDTQYF
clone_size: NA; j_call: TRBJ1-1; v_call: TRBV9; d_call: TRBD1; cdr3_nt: TGTGCCAGCAGCGTAGCCTCAGGGACAGGCAATGAAGCTTTCTTT; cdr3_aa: CASSVASGTGNEAFF
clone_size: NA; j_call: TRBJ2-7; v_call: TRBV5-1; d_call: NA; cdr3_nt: TGCGCCAGCAGCCTAATGCAGCAAGCGTTATCCTACGAGCAGTACTTC; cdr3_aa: CASSLMQQALSYEQYF
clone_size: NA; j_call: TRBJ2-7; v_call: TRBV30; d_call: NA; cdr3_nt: TGTGCCTGGAGTGACAGGCTCCTGCAGTACTTC; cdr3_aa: CAWSDRLLQYF
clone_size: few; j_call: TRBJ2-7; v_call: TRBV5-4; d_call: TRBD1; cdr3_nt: TGTGCCAGCAGCGAAGGACAGGGGGCTTATTTCGAGCAGTACTTC; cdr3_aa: CASSEGQGAYFEQYF
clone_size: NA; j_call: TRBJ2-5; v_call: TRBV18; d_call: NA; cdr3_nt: TGTGCCAGCTCACCACCGCAGTTACAAGAGACCCAGTACTTC; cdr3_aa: CASSPPQLQETQYF
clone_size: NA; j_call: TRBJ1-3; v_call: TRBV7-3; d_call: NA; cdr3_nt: TGTGCCAGCAGAGAGGCTGCTGGAAACACCATATATTTT; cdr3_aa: CASREAAGNTIYF
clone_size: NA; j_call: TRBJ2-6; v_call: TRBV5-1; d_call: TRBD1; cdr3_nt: TGCGCCAGCAGCTCATCGACAGGGAGCTCTGGGGCCAACGTCCTGACTTTC; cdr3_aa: CASSSSTGSSGANVLTF
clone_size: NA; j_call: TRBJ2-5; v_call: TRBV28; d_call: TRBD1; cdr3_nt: TGTGCCAGCAGGGGACAGGGGAGTCCTGGGTCCCAGTACTTC; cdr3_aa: CASRGQGSPGSQYF
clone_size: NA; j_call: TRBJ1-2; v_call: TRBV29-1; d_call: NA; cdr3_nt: TGCAGCGTTCTTAACGGGAACTATGGCTACACCTTC; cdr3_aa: CSVLNGNYGYTF
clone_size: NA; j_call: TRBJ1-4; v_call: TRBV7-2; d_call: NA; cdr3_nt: TGTGCCAGCAGCTTAGCGCATTATCGGGGCCCCGGTGAAAAACTGTTTTTT; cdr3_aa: CASSLAHYRGPGEKLFF
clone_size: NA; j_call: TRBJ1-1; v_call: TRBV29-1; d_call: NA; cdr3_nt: TGCAGCGTTGGTGGTTATGGCACTGAAGCTTTCTTT; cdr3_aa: CSVGGYGTEAFF
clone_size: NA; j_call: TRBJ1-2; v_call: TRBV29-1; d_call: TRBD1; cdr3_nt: TGCAGCGTTGTGGGACAGGGCGCATGGGGCTACACCTTC; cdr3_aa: CSVVGQGAWGYTF
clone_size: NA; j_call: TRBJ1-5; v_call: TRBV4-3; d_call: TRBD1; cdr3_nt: TGCGCCAGCAGCCAAGTAAGACAGGGAGTCAATCAGCCCCAGCATTTT; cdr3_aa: CASSQVRQGVNQPQHF
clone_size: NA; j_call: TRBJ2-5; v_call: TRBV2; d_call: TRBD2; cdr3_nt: TGTGCCAGCGTAACGCGGGGGGAACAAGAGACCCAGTACTTC; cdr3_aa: CASVTRGEQETQYF
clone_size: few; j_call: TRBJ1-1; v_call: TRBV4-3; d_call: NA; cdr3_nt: TGCGCCAGCAGCCAACCAAGTGGGAACACTGAAGCTTTCTTT; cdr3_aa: CASSQPSGNTEAFF
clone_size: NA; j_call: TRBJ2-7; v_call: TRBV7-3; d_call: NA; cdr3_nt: TGTGCCAGCAGCCCCGGGGCTTTTTACGAGCAGTACTTC; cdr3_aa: CASSPGAFYEQYF
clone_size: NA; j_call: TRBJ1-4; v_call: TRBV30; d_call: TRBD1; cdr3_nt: TGTGCCTGGAGTGGACAGGGGAATGAAAAACTGTTTTTT; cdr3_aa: CAWSGQGNEKLFF
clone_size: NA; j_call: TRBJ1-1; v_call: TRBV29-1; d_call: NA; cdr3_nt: TGCAGCGTTGAGGGGCTGAACACTGAAGCTTTCTTT; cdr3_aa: CSVEGLNTEAFF
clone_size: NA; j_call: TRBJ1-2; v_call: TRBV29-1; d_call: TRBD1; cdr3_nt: TGCAGCGGATCAGGGGGGGATGGCTACACCTTC; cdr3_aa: CSGSGGDGYTF
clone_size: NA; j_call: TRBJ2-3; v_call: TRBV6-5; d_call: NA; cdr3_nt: TGTGCCAGCAGTTACCGGACAGTAGGAGATACGCAGTATTTT; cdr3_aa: CASSYRTVGDTQYF
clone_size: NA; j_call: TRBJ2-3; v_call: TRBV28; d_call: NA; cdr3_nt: TGTGCCAGCAGCCCTTTGTTAGATACGCAGTATTTT; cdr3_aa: CASSPLLDTQYF
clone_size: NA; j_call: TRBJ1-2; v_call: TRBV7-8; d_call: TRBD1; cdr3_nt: TGTGCCAGCAGCTATGGACAGGGGAAACGTGGCTACACCTTC; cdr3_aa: CASSYGQGKRGYTF
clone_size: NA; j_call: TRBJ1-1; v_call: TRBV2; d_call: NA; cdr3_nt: TGTGCCAGCCTGAAAGAGTTAGAATACACTGAAGCTTTCTTT; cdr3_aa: CASLKELEYTEAFF
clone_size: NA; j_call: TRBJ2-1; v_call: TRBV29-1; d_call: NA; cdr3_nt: TGCAGCGTTGAAGGCGTAATCCGTTCCTACAATGAGCAGTTCTTC; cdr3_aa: CSVEGVIRSYNEQFF
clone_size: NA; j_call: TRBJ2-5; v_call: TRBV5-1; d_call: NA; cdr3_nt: TGCGCCAGCCAGAAGGGGGTAGAGGAGACCCAGTACTTC; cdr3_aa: CASQKGVEETQYF
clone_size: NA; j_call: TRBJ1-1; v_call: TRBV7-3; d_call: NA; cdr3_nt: TGTGCCAGCAGCCTCGGGACCAGGAACACTGAAGCTTTCTTT; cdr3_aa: CASSLGTRNTEAFF
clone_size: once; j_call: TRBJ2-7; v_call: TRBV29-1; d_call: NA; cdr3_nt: TGCAGCGGAACAGTGAGCGACGAGCAGTACTTC; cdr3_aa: CSGTVSDEQYF
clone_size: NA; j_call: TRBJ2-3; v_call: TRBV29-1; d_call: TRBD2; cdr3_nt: TGCAGCGTAAAACCTAGCGGGGGGAACACAGATACGCAGTATTTT; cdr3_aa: CSVKPSGGNTDTQYF
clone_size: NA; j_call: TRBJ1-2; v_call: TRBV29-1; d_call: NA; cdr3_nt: TGCAGCGTTGAAAGGCTTCTGGGGGGCTACACCTTC; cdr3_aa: CSVERLLGGYTF
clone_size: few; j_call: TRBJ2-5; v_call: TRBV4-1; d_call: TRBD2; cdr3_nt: TGCGCCAGCAGCCAAGGGAATGGGCGGGGGGGCCTGGAGACCCAGTACTTC; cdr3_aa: CASSQGNGRGGLETQYF
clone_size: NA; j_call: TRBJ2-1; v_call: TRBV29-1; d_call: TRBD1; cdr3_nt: TGCAGCGTTGAAGGGGGACAGGGCGTAAGTGAGCAGTTCTTC; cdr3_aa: CSVEGGQGVSEQFF
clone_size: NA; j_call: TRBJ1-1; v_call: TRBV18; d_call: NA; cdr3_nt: TGTGCCAGCTCTGGGGCGATGAACACTGAAGCTTTCTTT; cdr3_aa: CASSGAMNTEAFF
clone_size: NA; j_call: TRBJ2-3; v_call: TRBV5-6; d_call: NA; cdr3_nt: TGTGCCAGCACCCACCTGGCAGGGGGGCCACCCACAGATACGCAGTATTTT; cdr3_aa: CASTHLAGGPPTDTQYF
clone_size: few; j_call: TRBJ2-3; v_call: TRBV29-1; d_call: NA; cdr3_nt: TGCAGCGTTGACAGGGGGGCAGATACGCAGTATTTT; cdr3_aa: CSVDRGADTQYF
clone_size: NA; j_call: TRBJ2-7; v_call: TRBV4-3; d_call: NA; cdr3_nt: TGCGCCAGCAGCCAAGAGGGCCCGAGAGCCTACGAGCAGTACTTC; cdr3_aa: CASSQEGPRAYEQYF
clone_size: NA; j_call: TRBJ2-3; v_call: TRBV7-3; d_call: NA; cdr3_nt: TGTGCCAGCAGCTTATGGGGAAACCCCACAGATACGCAGTATTTT; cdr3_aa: CASSLWGNPTDTQYF
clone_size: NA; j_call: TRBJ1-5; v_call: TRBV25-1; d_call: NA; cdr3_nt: TGTGCCAGCAGCAATGGCTTTCAGCCCCAGCATTTT; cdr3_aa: CASSNGFQPQHF
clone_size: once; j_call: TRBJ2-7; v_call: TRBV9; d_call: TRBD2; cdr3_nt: TGTGCCAGCAGCTTTCAAGCGGGGAGGGAGCAGTACTTC; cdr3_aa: CASSFQAGREQYF
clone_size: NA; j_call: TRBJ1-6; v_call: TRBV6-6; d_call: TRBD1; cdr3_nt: TGTGCCAGCAGTGCTCGGGACAGAAATTCACCCCTCCACTTT; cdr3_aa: CASSARDRNSPLHF
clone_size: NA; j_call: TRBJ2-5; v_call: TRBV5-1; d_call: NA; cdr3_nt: TGCGCCAGCAGCTTGTCGGGGGACTGGGAGACCCAGTACTTC; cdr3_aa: CASSLSGDWETQYF
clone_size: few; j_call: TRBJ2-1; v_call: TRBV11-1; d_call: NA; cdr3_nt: TGTGCCAGCAGCGCCCTCTTGTACAATGAGCAGTTCTTC; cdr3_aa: CASSALLYNEQFF
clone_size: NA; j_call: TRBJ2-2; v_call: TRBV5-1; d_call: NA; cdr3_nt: TGCGCCAGCACCGCTTATGGTAACGGGGAGCTGTTTTTT; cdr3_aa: CASTAYGNGELFF
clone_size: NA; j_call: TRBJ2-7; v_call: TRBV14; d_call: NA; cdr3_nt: TGTGCCAGCAGCCAAGGGCTCCCCGGTACCTACGAGCAGTACTTC; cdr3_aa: CASSQGLPGTYEQYF
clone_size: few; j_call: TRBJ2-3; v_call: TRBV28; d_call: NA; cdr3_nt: TGTGCCAGCAGTCCAGGTGGCCGCCCTTATACGCAGTATTTT; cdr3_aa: CASSPGGRPYTQYF
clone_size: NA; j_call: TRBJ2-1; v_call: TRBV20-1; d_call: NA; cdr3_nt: TGCAGTGCTTCTAGATTGAGTGAGCAGTTCTTC; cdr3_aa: CSASRLSEQFF
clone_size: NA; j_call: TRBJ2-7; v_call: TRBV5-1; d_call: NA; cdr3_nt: TGCGCCAGCAGCTCGGACAACTCCTACGAGCAGTACTTC; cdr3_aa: CASSSDNSYEQYF
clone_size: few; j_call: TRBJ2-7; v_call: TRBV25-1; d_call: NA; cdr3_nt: TGTGCCAGCAGTGAATCTAGGGGCCGACACCGTCCTTCCTACGAGCAGTACTTC; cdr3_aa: CASSESRGRHRPSYEQYF
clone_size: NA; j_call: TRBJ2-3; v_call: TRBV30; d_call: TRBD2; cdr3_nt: TGTGCCTGGAGTGGAGGAGCGGGGGATACGCAGTATTTT; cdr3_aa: CAWSGGAGDTQYF
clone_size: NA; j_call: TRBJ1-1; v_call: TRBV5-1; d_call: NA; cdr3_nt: TGCGCCAGCAGCATACAGGGGAACACTGAAGCTTTCTTT; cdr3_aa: CASSIQGNTEAFF